Listed below are T cell receptor beta chains from one sample, sequenced in a study of control samples from healthy donors and cancer patients. Sequencing used immunoSEQ multiplex PCR; TCRdb keeps in-frame clones, though not all of them. There are around 170,000 clones in the sample; approximately 86% occur only once, and around 5.1% lies in the top ten. Sequencing was performed on blood. Source of these receptors: a woman in her thirties in good health. Each CDR3 is given without its conserved first and last residue. Expanded clones are given a class, and other clones once, few, many or no size at all.

J gene | V gene | clone size | CDR3 protein
TRBJ1-6 | TRBV15 | . | ATSTRDSGSPLH
TRBJ1-2 | TRBV6-1 | few | ASSDSPYYGYT
TRBJ1-2 | TRBV9 | . | ASSVVSAGGFYGYT
TRBJ1-5 | TRBV14 | once | ASSQERGQPQH
TRBJ2-5 | TRBV6-1 | few | ASSEELAGGLVETQY
TRBJ2-1 | TRBV7-2 | few | ASSSTRSTLHNEQF
TRBJ2-3 | TRBV28 | . | ASSPPGAGPDTQY
TRBJ2-7 | TRBV2 | . | ASNLLYEQY
TRBJ1-2 | TRBV28 | . | ASSDRDLSLINYGYT
TRBJ1-4 | TRBV28 | . | ASSFSEKLF
TRBJ2-5 | TRBV30 | . | AWNAGGRETQY
TRBJ2-5 | TRBV24-1 | . | ATSGGGGGREVTQY
TRBJ1-4 | TRBV9 | . | ASSRQGLRDEKLF
TRBJ2-5 | TRBV7-2 | . | ASSSPTGAAETQY
TRBJ1-1 | TRBV7-9 | . | ASSLTGTEAF
TRBJ2-1 | TRBV28 | . | ASSFQTGGRPYNEQF
TRBJ2-3 | TRBV15 | few | ATSRGSRAFTDTQY
TRBJ2-3 | TRBV7-9 | . | ASSLQPSTDTQY
TRBJ1-5 | TRBV28 | . | ASSRTGSANQPQH
TRBJ1-1 | TRBV6-1 | . | ASSEWVPLNTEAF
TRBJ1-1 | TRBV4-2 | . | ASSQDRGRRAF
TRBJ1-2 | TRBV28 | . | ASRSGQGGGYT
TRBJ1-5 | TRBV2 | . | ASSEAFGGLSQH
TRBJ1-2 | TRBV7-9 | . | ASSGIGQAYYGYT
TRBJ1-1 | TRBV6-1 | . | ASSDLGAF
TRBJ2-7 | TRBV27 | . | ASSFRGSFYEQY
TRBJ1-2 | TRBV29-1 | . | SVTGTGEGGYT
TRBJ1-3 | TRBV16 | . | ASSQSPGSNTIY
TRBJ1-6 | TRBV30 | . | AWTRGLSSSYNSPLH
TRBJ1-2 | TRBV9 | . | ASSVAETNYGYT
TRBJ1-2 | TRBV7-6 | . | ASSSWTGKNYGYT
TRBJ2-1 | TRBV3-1/TRBV3-2 | . | ASSLQVATSNEQF
TRBJ1-5 | TRBV5-4 | . | ASSLQGLSNQPQH
TRBJ1-2 | TRBV15 | . | ATSGGEGVPPNYGYT
TRBJ1-1 | TRBV6-6 | . | ASRLRDRGMDTEAF
TRBJ2-1 | TRBV5-1 | . | ASSWATANEQF
TRBJ1-5 | TRBV19 | . | ASSIDAGGNQPQH
TRBJ2-1 | TRBV5-4 | . | ASSFVGPNNEQF
TRBJ2-1 | TRBV11-2 | . | ASSFAPGLVRNEQF